This T cell receptor (beta chain) came from a study of identifying expanded T cells in peripheral blood. Study conclusions and caveats: Variance in clone template counts between approximately two-week samples significantly increased with total template count across all healthy donors. Differentially abundant clones: around 1.2 between replicates, 16.4 at two to three weeks, roughly 18 at four.

The repertoire was sequenced with immunoSEQ multiplex PCR; TCRdb's copy has only in-frame clones and lacks some. The profile shows some 93,000 clones, 70% to 90% of them singletons. During the collection period, no donor immune events like infections were recorded. This CDR3 comprises 18 residues. Germline V gene lookup returns CDR1 MNHEY and CDR2 SMNVEV (reference sequence). The V end lost 0 bases, the J end lost 3 bases, and 17 bases lay between the germline ends. Concerning this clone itself: What it binds is not known.

The source is a person aged 18-69 years in good health. Sample: blood. The rearrangement uses TRBV27 and TRBJ2-2, with a weak D call TRBD2 (6 bases). The CDR3 bases are TGTGCCAGCAGTTTATCTTCGGGACTTTATTTGGACACCGGGGAGCTGTTTTTT. Translated: CASSLSSGLYLDTGELFF.